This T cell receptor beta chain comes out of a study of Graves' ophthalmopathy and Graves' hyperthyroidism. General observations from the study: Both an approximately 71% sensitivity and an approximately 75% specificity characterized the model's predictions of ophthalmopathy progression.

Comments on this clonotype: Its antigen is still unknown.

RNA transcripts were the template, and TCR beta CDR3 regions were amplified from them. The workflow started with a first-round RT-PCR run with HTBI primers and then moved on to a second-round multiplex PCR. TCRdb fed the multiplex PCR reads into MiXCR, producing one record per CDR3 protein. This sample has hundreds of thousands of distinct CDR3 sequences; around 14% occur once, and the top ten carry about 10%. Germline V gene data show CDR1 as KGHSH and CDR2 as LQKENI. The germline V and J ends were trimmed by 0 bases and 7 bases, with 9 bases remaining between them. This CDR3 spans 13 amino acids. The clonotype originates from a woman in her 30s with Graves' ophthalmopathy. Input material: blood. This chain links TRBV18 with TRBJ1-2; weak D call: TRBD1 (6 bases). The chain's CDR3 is CASSPPHRVGYTF. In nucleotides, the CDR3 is TGTGCCAGCTCACCACCGCACAGGGTTGGCTACACCTTC.